This is a list of T cell receptor beta chains from one sample in a study of T cell changes during pregnancy in multiple sclerosis. Method: immunoSEQ multiplex PCR; TCRdb's copy keeps in-frame clones and lacks some. The sample records just under 45,000 clones, 80% to 95% being singletons. This specimen consisted of CD4+ T cells from peripheral blood mononuclear cells, obtained in the first trimester of pregnancy. Every receptor here comes from a female donor with multiple sclerosis, enrolled in a pregnancy study. Both conserved end residues are part of each CDR3. D genes are given only for firm matches. For some rows the clone size is stated as once, few or many, or as a class when expanded; others skip it.

TRBJ2-2 | 14 | NA | TRBV7-3 | once | CASSLSGLAGELFF | TGTGCCAGCAGCTTATCAGGGCTGGCCGGGGAGCTGTTTTTT
TRBJ2-3 | 11 | NA | TRBV28 | NA | CASSLRETQYF | TGTGCCAGCAGTTTAAGGGAGACGCAGTATTTT
TRBJ1-5 | 15 | NA | TRBV10-3 | once | CAISESDSQNQPQHF | TGTGCCATCAGTGAGTCGGACAGCCAGAATCAGCCCCAGCATTTT
TRBJ2-2 | 16 | NA | TRBV7-6 | few | CASSLGVGRGTGELFF | TGTGCCAGCAGCTTAGGGGTCGGCAGGGGCACCGGGGAGCTGTTTTTT
TRBJ2-3 | 15 | TRBD2 | TRBV7-9 | once | CASGIAGAEGDTQYF | TGTGCCAGCGGCATAGCGGGAGCGGAGGGAGATACGCAGTATTTT
TRBJ1-1 | 13 | NA | TRBV7-9 | NA | CASSLVRGAEAFF | TGTGCCAGCAGCTTAGTCAGGGGCGCTGAAGCTTTCTTT
TRBJ1-1 | 15 | NA | TRBV6-6 | NA | CASSYGPRRTTEAFF | TGTGCCAGCAGTTACGGACCCCGGAGGACGACTGAAGCTTTCTTT
TRBJ2-1 | 14 | TRBD2 | TRBV27 | NA | CASRLAGGPDEQFF | TGTGCCAGCAGACTAGCGGGAGGGCCTGATGAGCAGTTCTTC
TRBJ2-6 | 18 | TRBD1 | TRBV7-8 | NA | CASSLGGQGAPGANVLTF | TGTGCCAGCAGCTTAGGGGGACAGGGGGCGCCTGGGGCCAACGTCCTGACTTTC
TRBJ1-1 | 16 | NA | TRBV5-4 | once | CASSPGTLRWNTEAFF | TGTGCCAGCAGCCCCGGTACCCTTCGATGGAACACTGAAGCTTTCTTT
TRBJ1-6 | 13 | NA | TRBV7-2 | NA | CASSLGRNSPLHF | TGTGCCAGCAGCTTGGGGAGAAATTCACCCCTCCACTTT
TRBJ2-2 | 16 | TRBD1 | TRBV6-6 | NA | CASSRGQGMNTGELFF | TGTGCCAGCAGTAGGGGACAGGGGATGAACACCGGGGAGCTGTTTTTT
TRBJ2-1 | 15 | NA | TRBV30 | NA | CAWSVGGASYNEQFF | TGTGCCTGGAGTGTAGGAGGGGCCTCCTACAATGAGCAGTTCTTC
TRBJ2-7 | 15 | NA | TRBV27 | NA | CASSLITAARYEQYF | TGTGCCAGCAGTCTGATCACCGCGGCCCGCTACGAGCAGTACTTC
TRBJ2-5 | 12 | NA | TRBV30 | NA | CAWSGPAGTQYF | TGTGCCTGGAGTGGGCCTGCAGGGACCCAGTACTTC
TRBJ2-2 | 14 | NA | TRBV7-2 | NA | CASSPKPKTGELFF | TGTGCCAGCAGCCCTAAGCCTAAAACCGGGGAGCTGTTTTTT
TRBJ2-7 | 12 | NA | TRBV10-3 | NA | CAISHDSYEQYF | TGTGCCATCAGCCACGACAGCTACGAGCAGTACTTC
TRBJ2-1 | 14 | TRBD1 | TRBV11-2 | NA | CASSFGTAYNEQFF | TGTGCCAGCAGCTTCGGGACAGCATACAATGAGCAGTTCTTC
TRBJ2-7 | 12 | NA | TRBV28 | NA | CAASDGVYEQYF | TGTGCCGCCAGCGACGGTGTCTACGAGCAGTACTTC
TRBJ2-5 | 17 | TRBD2 | TRBV10-3 | NA | CAISGDSAGGYQETQYF | TGTGCCATCAGTGGGGACTCTGCGGGGGGGTACCAAGAGACCCAGTACTTC
TRBJ2-6 | 18 | TRBD1 | TRBV25-1 | NA | CASSAVRQGASGANVLTF | TGTGCCAGCAGTGCGGTTCGGCAGGGGGCATCTGGGGCCAACGTCCTGACTTTC
TRBJ1-3 | 18 | TRBD1 | TRBV6-1 | NA | CASSDRPQGANIANTIYF | TGTGCCAGCAGTGACCGGCCACAGGGGGCTAATATAGCGAACACCATATATTTT
TRBJ1-1 | 15 | NA | TRBV5-6 | once | CASSQPASGNTEAFF | TGTGCCAGCAGCCAACCAGCCTCGGGGAACACTGAAGCTTTCTTT
TRBJ1-2 | 15 | TRBD1 | TRBV5-1 | NA | CASSFGTGFIYGYTF | TGCGCCAGCAGCTTCGGGACAGGTTTTATCTATGGCTACACCTTC
TRBJ2-1 | 16 | TRBD1 | TRBV2 | once | CASSEAGTELNNEQFF | TGTGCCAGCAGTGAAGCCGGGACAGAGCTAAACAATGAGCAGTTCTTC
TRBJ2-7 | 16 | NA | TRBV18 | NA | CASSRDIRRSSEQQYF | TGTGCCAGCTCAAGGGACATTAGACGTAGCAGCGAGCAGCAGTACTTC
TRBJ1-1 | 14 | NA | TRBV2 | NA | CASSVEGLAAEAFF | TGTGCCAGCAGTGTGGAGGGTTTGGCAGCTGAAGCTTTCTTT
TRBJ2-2 | 15 | NA | TRBV4-2 | few | CASSQDVPYRVELFF | TGTGCCAGCAGCCAAGACGTCCCTTACAGGGTTGAGCTGTTTTTT
TRBJ2-7 | 15 | NA | TRBV6-1 | NA | CASSFAGSGLGEQYF | TGTGCCAGCAGTTTCGCGGGAAGCGGTCTGGGGGAGCAGTACTTC
TRBJ2-7 | 15 | NA | TRBV19 | NA | CASSMGHRSSYEQYF | TGTGCCAGTAGTATGGGACATCGGAGCTCCTACGAGCAGTACTTC
TRBJ2-1 | 16 | TRBD2 | TRBV11-2 | NA | CASSLVTSGSYNEQFF | TGTGCCAGCAGCTTAGTGACTAGCGGCTCCTACAATGAGCAGTTCTTC
TRBJ2-6 | 13 | TRBD1 | TRBV19 | NA | CASNRGAANVLTF | TGTGCCAGCAACAGGGGGGCGGCCAACGTCCTGACTTTC
TRBJ2-7 | 15 | TRBD1 | TRBV5-4 | NA | CASSLYRQGSYEQYF | TGTGCCAGCAGCTTGTATAGACAGGGGTCCTACGAGCAGTACTTC
TRBJ2-7 | 13 | TRBD2 | TRBV13 | NA | CASRYGRTYEQYF | TGTGCCAGCAGATACGGGAGGACCTACGAGCAGTACTTC
TRBJ2-1 | 14 | NA | TRBV6-5 | NA | CASRGGMAFNEQFF | TGTGCCAGCAGGGGCGGGATGGCTTTTAATGAGCAGTTCTTC
TRBJ1-1 | 13 | NA | TRBV18 | NA | CASRSKPNTEAFF | TGTGCCAGTAGATCCAAACCGAACACTGAAGCTTTCTTT
TRBJ1-2 | 14 | NA | TRBV10-3 | once | CAISNLVGDYGYTF | TGTGCCATCAGTAACCTTGTAGGGGACTATGGCTACACCTTC
TRBJ2-1 | 17 | TRBD2 | TRBV7-7 | NA | CASSLPHLAGGNNEQFF | TGTGCTAGCAGCTTACCTCACCTAGCGGGAGGGAACAATGAGCAGTTCTTC
TRBJ2-7 | 15 | NA | TRBV10-3 | NA | CAISEGMRKMYEQYF | TGTGCCATCAGTGAGGGAATGAGGAAGATGTACGAGCAGTACTTC
TRBJ2-3 | 13 | TRBD2 | TRBV29-1 | NA | CSVGGRATDTQYF | TGCAGCGTTGGCGGGAGGGCGACAGATACGCAGTATTTT
TRBJ2-3 | 22 | TRBD2 | TRBV28 | many | CASSSPTTDYGASGRNPDTQYF | TGTGCCAGCAGTTCACCGACCACAGACTATGGGGCTAGCGGGAGGAACCCAGATACGCAGTATTTT
TRBJ2-1 | 14 | NA | TRBV7-6 | once | CASSLGVYYNEQFF | TGTGCCAGCAGCTTAGGTGTATATTACAATGAGCAGTTCTTC
TRBJ1-1 | 15 | NA | TRBV5-4 | NA | CASSLEGGKNTEAFF | TGTGCCAGCAGCTTGGAAGGCGGGAAGAACACTGAAGCTTTCTTT
TRBJ2-7 | 15 | TRBD2 | TRBV7-2 | NA | CASSVPGGRAHEQYF | TGTGCCAGCAGCGTGCCGGGCGGGAGGGCCCACGAGCAGTACTTC
TRBJ1-5 | 15 | NA | TRBV6-1 | NA | CASSDRFSSNQPQHF | TGTGCCAGCAGTGACCGGTTTAGTAGCAATCAGCCCCAGCATTTT
TRBJ1-1 | 13 | NA | TRBV19 | NA | CASGQTMNTEAFF | TGTGCCAGTGGACAGACCATGAACACTGAAGCTTTCTTT
TRBJ1-5 | 15 | NA | TRBV5-5 | few | CASSLADSLNQPQHF | TGTGCCAGCAGCTTGGCGGACAGTCTCAATCAGCCCCAGCATTTT
TRBJ2-3 | 16 | TRBD2 | TRBV19 | NA | CASSIGTSGYTDTQYF | TGTGCCAGTAGTATAGGGACTAGCGGTTACACAGATACGCAGTATTTT
TRBJ2-7 | 14 | NA | TRBV19 | NA | CASSMSGFAYEQYF | TGTGCCAGTAGTATGAGCGGATTCGCCTACGAGCAGTACTTC
TRBJ1-5 | 15 | NA | TRBV7-9 | NA | CASSPGRRGNQPQHF | TGTGCCAGCAGCCCCGGCCGGAGGGGCAATCAGCCCCAGCATTTT
TRBJ2-1 | 14 | NA | TRBV29-1 | NA | CSVGSRLSYNEQFF | TGCAGCGTCGGGTCTAGACTCTCCTACAATGAGCAGTTCTTC
TRBJ1-1 | 12 | NA | TRBV2 | NA | CASSEAGRGAFF | TGTGCCAGCAGTGAAGCCGGCAGGGGAGCTTTCTTT
TRBJ2-7 | 14 | NA | TRBV9 | NA | CASSSGLLKGEQYF | TGTGCCAGCAGCTCGGGACTCCTTAAGGGGGAGCAGTACTTC
TRBJ2-7 | 15 | NA | TRBV4-3 | once | CASSQVGGGKYEQYF | TGCGCCAGCAGCCAAGTGGGCGGGGGCAAATACGAGCAGTACTTC
TRBJ2-1 | 17 | TRBD2 | TRBV13 | NA | CASSLDSAGAPYNEQFF | TGTGCCAGCAGCTTAGATTCTGCGGGAGCCCCCTACAATGAGCAGTTCTTC
TRBJ2-6 | 17 | TRBD1 | TRBV5-1 | NA | CASSPGQGAAGANVLTF | TGCGCCAGCAGCCCAGGACAGGGGGCCGCTGGGGCCAACGTCCTGACTTTC
TRBJ2-1 | 12 | NA | TRBV6-1 | once | CASSEARVLQFF | TGTGCCAGCAGTGAGGCCAGGGTTTTGCAGTTCTTC